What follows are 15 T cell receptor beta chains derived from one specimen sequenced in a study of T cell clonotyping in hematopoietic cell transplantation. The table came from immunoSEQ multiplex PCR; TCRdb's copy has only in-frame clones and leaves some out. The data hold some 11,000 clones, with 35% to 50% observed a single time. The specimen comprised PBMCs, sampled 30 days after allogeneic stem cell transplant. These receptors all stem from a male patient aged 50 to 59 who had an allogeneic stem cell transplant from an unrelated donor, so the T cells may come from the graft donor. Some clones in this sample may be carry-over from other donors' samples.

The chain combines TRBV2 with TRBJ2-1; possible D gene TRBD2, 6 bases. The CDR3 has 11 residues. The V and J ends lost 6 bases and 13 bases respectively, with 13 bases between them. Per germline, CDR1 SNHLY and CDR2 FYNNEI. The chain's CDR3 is CASRRDSGQFF. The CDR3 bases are TGTGCCAGCAGGCGGGACTCCGGTCAGTTCTTC.

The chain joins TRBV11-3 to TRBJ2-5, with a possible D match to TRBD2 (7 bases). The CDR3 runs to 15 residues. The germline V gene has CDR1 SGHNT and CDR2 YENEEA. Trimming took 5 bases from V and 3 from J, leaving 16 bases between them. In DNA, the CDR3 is TGTGCCAGCAGCCTAAGGGGCGGGGGCGAAGAGACCCAGTACTTC. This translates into CASSLRGGGEETQYF.

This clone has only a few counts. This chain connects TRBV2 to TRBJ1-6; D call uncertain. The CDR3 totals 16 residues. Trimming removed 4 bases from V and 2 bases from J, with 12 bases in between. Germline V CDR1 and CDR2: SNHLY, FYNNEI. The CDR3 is CASSGRPGAYNSPLHF. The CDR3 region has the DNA TGTGCCAGCAGTGGCCGCCCAGGTGCCTATAATTCACCCCTCCACTTT.

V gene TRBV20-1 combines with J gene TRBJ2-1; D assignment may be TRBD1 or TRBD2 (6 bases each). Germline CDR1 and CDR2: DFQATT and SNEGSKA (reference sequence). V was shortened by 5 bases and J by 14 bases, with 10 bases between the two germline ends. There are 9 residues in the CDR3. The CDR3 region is CSAGGPKFF. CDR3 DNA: TGCAGTGCTGGGGGGCCCAAGTTCTTC.

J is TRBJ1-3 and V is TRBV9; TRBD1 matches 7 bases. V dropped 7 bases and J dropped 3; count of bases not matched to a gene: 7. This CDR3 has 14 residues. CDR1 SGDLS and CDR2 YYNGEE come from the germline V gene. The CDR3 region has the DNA TGTGCCAGCCAGGGGGATATCGGTGGAAACACCATATATTTT. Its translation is CASQGDIGGNTIYF. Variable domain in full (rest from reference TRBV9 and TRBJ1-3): DSGVTQTPKHLITATGQRVTLRCSPRSGDLSVYWYQQSLDQGLQFLIQYYNGEERAKGNILERFSAQQFPDLHSELNLSSLELGDSALYFCASQGDIGGNTIYFGEGSWLTVV.

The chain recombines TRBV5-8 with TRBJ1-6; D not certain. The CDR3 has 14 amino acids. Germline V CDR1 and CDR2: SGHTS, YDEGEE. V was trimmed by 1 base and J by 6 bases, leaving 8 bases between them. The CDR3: CASSLRPPNSPLHF. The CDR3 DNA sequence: TGTGCCAGCAGCTTGCGCCCCCCTAATTCACCCCTCCACTTT.

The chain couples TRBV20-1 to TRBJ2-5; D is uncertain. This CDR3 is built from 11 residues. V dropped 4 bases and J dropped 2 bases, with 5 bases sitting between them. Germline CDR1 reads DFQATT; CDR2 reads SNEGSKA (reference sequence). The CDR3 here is CSATSQETQYF. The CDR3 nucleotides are TGCAGTGCTACCAGTCAAGAGACCCAGTACTTC.

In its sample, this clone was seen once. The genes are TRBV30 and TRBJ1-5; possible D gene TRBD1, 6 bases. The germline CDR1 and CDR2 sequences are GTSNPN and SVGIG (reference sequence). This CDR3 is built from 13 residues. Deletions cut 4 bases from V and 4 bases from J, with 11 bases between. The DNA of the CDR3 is TGTGCCTGGACGCGGGACAATAATCAGCCCCAGCATTTT. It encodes CAWTRDNNQPQHF.

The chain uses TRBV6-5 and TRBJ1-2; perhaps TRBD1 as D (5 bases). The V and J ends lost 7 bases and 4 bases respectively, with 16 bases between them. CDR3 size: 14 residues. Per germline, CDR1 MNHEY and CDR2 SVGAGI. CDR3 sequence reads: CASTEGRGTYGYTF. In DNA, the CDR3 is TGTGCCAGCACGGAGGGCCGGGGGACCTATGGCTACACCTTC.

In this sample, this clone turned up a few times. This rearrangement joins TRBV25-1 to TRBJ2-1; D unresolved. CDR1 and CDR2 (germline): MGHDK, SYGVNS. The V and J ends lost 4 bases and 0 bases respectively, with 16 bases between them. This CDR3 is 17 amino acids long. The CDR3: CASSGPPGENSYNEQFF. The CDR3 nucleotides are TGTGCCAGCAGTGGCCCCCCCGGTGAGAACTCCTACAATGAGCAGTTCTTC.

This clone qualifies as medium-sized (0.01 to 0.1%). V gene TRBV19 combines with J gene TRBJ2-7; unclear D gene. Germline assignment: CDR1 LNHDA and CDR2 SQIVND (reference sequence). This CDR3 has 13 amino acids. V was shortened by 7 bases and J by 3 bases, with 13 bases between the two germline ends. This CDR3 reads CASNPSKGYEQYF. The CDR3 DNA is TGTGCCAGTAATCCGTCAAAGGGCTACGAGCAGTACTTC.

The CDR3 loop reads CAWRHDRDNEQFF. The CDR3 nucleotides are TGTGCCTGGAGACACGACAGAGACAATGAGCAGTTCTTC. V gene TRBV30 combines with J gene TRBJ2-1, with TRBD1 as a possible D gene (5 bases). Per the germline V gene, CDR1 is GTSNPN and CDR2 is SVGIG (reference sequence). The CDR3 runs 13 residues. The V gene lost 3 bases and the J gene lost 5 bases, with 11 bases spanning the gap.

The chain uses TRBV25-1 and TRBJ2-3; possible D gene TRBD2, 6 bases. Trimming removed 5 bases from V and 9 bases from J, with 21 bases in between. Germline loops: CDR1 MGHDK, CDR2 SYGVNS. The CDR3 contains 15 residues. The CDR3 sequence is CASSPLGTAGNTQYF. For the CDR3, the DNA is TGTGCCAGCAGTCCCCTCGGGACTGCCGGTAACACGCAGTATTTT.

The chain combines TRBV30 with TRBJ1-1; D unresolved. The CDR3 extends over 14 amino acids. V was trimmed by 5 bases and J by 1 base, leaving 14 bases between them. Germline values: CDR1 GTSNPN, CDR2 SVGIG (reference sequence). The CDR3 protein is CAWRPPGGNTEAFF. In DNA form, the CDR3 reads TGTGCCTGGCGGCCACCCGGCGGGAACACTGAAGCTTTCTTT.

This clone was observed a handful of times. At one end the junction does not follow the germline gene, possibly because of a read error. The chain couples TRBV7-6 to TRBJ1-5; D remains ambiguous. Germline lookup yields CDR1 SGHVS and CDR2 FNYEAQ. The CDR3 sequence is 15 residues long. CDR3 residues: CASSLAGDSNQPQHF. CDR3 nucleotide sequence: TGTGCCAGCAGCCTAGCAGGAGATAGCAATCAGCCCCAGCATTTT.